This T cell receptor beta chain emerged from a study of blood T cell repertoires in COVID-19. Per germline, CDR1 SNHLY and CDR2 FYNNEI. J was trimmed by 2 bases and V by 8 bases; bases with no gene match: 8. The CDR3 spans 15 residues. Assignment of participants to cohorts was predicated upon participant-reported clinical history. Some clones are missing from TCRdb's copy, which holds only in-frame ones; the method was immunoSEQ multiplex PCR. The repertoire includes about 400,000 clones, 70% to 90% of them detected once, and approximately 2% sits in the top ten. The specimen was PBMCs or T cells enriched from blood (not recorded which). The receptor comes from a woman under 30 with acute COVID-19. The chain couples TRBV2 to TRBJ1-2; TRBD1 matches 10 bases. The CDR3: CASAYRDRGNYGYTF. The CDR3 nucleotides are TGTGCCAGCGCGTACCGGGACAGGGGAAACTATGGCTACACCTTC.